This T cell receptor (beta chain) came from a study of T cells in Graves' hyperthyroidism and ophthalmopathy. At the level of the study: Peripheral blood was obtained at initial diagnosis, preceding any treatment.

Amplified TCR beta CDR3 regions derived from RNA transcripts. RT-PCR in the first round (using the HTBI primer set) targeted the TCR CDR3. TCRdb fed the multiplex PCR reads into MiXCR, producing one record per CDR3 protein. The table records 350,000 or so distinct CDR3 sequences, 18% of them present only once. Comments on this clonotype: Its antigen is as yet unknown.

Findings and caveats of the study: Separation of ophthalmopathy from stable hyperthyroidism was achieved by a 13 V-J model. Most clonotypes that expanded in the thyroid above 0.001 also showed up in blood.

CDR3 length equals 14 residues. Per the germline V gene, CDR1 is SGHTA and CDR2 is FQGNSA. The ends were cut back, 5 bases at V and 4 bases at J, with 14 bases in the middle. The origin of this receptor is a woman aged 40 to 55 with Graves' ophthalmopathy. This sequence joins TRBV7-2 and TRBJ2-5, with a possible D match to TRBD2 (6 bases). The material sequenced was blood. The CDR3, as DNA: TGTGCCAGCAGCAGGGATGGGCGGGGAGAGACCCAGTACTTC. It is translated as CASSRDGRGETQYF.